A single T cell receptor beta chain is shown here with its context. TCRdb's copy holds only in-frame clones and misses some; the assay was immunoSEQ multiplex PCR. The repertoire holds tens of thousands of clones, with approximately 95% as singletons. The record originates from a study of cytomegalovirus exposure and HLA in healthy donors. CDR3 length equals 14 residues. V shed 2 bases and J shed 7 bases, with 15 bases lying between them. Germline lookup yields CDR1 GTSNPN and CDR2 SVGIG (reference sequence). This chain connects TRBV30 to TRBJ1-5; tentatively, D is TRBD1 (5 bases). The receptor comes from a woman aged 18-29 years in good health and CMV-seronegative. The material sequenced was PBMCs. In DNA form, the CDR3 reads TGTGCCTGGAGTTCCAGCGGGGGAGGACAGCCCCAGCATTTT. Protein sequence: CAWSSSGGGQPQHF.